Following are 5 T cell receptor beta chains from one sample sequenced in a study of blood T cells in healthy people across ages. PCR was performed a second time for roughly 6 to 12 cycles using a sample-barcoded 5' primer and a J-beta primer mix. TCRdb reanalysed the 5' RACE reads using MiXCR and keeps one entry per CDR3 protein. The repertoire holds roughly 800,000 distinct CDR3 sequences, with 55% to 70% as singletons. Sequencing was carried out using blood. All receptors come from a man under 40 in good health.

This clonotype has more than one count but fewer than ten. The chain is built from TRBV29-1 and TRBJ1-2, with D unclear. The CDR3 covers 11 residues. The ends were cut back, 7 bases at V and 4 bases at J, with 10 bases in the middle. Per the germline V gene, CDR1 is SQVTM and CDR2 is ANQGSEA. CDR3 bases: TGCAGCGCCCCGGGATCCTATGGCTACACCTTC. It yields the protein CSAPGSYGYTF.

The chain recombines TRBV20-1 with TRBJ2-1; D gene ambiguous. Per the germline V gene, CDR1 is DFQATT and CDR2 is SNEGSKA (reference sequence). CDR3 length equals 10 residues. Trimming took 3 bases from V and 8 from J, leaving 5 bases between them. CDR3 nucleotide sequence: TGCAGTGCTAGTGACTATGAGCAGTTCTTC. Encoded protein: CSASDYEQFF.

The chain combines TRBV10-3 with TRBJ2-6; D may be TRBD2 (6 bases). Germline lookup yields CDR1 ENHRY and CDR2 SYGVKD. This CDR3 comprises 18 residues. V lost 0 bases and J 1 base, leaving 13 bases between the germline ends. The CDR3 sequence is CAISESWGVGSGANVLTF. DNA for the CDR3: TGTGCCATCAGTGAGTCTTGGGGGGTTGGATCTGGGGCCAACGTCCTGACTTTC.

There are a few counts of this clonotype. V usage is TRBV25-1 and J usage is TRBJ2-1, with unresolved D. Germline lookup yields CDR1 MGHDK and CDR2 SYGVNS. V lost 8 bases to trimming and J lost 9 bases, with 8 bases between them. The CDR3 consists of 10 residues. The CDR3 DNA is TGTGCCAGCGGCAACTCTGAGCAGTTCTTC. Protein sequence: CASGNSEQFF.

This clonotype was observed once. The rearrangement links TRBV6-1 to TRBJ2-3; no definite D call. Trimming pared 7 bases from V and 6 bases from J, leaving 8 bases between. The CDR3 spans 11 residues. Germline V lookup: CDR1 MNHNS, CDR2 SASEGT. The CDR3 protein is CASTVRDTQYF. As DNA, the CDR3 is TGTGCCAGCACTGTGCGGGATACGCAGTATTTT.